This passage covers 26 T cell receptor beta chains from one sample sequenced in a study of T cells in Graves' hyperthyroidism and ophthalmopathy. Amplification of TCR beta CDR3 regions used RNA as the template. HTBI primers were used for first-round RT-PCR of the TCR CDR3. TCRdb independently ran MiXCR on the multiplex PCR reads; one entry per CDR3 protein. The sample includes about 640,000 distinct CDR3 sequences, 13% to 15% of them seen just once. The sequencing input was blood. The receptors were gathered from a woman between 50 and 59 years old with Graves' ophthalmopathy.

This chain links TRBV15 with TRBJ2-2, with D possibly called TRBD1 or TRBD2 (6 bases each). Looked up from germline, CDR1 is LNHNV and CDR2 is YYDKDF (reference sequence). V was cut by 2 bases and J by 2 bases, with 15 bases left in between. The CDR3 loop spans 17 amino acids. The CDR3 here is CATSRPGGSLNTGELFF. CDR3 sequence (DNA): TGTGCCACCAGCAGACCCGGGGGCTCCCTCAACACCGGGGAGCTGTTTTTT.

The CDR3, as DNA: TGCGCCAGCAGCCAACGCTCCCGGGACAGGGCCAGCTCCTACGAGCAGTACTTC. Translation: CASSQRSRDRASSYEQYF. The V and J genes are TRBV5-1 and TRBJ2-7, with 9 positions matching TRBD1. The CDR3 has 18 residues. V gave up 4 bases and J gave up 0 bases; unmatched junction bases: 14. The germline V gene encodes CDR1 SGHRS and CDR2 YFSETQ.

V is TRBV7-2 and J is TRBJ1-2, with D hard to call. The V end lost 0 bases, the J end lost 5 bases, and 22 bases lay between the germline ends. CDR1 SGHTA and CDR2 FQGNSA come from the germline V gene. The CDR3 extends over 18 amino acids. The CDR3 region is CASSLAMFGSRGGYGYTF. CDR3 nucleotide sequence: TGTGCCAGCAGCTTAGCTATGTTCGGAAGTCGGGGTGGGTATGGCTACACCTTC.

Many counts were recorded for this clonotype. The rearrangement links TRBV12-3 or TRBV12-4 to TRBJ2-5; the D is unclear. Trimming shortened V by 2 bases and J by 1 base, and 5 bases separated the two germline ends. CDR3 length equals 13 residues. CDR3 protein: CASSLRVQETQYF. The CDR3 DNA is TGTGCCAGCAGTTTACGGGTCCAAGAGACCCAGTACTTC.

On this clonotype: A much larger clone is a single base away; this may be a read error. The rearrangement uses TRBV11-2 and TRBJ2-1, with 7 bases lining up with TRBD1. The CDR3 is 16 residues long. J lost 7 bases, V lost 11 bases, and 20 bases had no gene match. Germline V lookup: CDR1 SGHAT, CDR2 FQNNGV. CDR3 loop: CARNFRAGTVLNEQFF. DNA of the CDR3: TGTGCCCGCAACTTTAGAGCCGGGACAGTATTGAATGAGCAGTTCTTC.

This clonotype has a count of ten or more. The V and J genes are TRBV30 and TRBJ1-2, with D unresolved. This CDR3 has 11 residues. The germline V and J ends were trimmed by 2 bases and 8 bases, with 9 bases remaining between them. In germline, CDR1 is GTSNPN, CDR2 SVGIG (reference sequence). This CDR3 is CAWSSSGGYTF. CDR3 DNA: TGTGCCTGGAGTTCTAGTGGAGGCTACACCTTC.

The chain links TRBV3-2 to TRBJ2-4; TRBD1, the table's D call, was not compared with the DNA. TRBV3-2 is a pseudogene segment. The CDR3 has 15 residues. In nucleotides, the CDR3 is TGTGCCAGCAGCCAAACAGGCCTAGCCAAAAACATTCAGTACTTC. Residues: CASSQTGLAKNIQYF.

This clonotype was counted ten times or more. The CDR3 spells CSAMSGGEDTQYF. The CDR3 coding sequence is TGCAGTGCTATGAGCGGGGGGGAGGATACGCAGTATTTT. This chain connects TRBV20-1 to TRBJ2-3; 10 nucleotides match TRBD2. Per the germline V gene, CDR1 is DFQATT and CDR2 is SNEGSKA (reference sequence). This CDR3 is built from 13 residues. V dropped 4 bases and J dropped 6; count of bases not matched to a gene: 4.

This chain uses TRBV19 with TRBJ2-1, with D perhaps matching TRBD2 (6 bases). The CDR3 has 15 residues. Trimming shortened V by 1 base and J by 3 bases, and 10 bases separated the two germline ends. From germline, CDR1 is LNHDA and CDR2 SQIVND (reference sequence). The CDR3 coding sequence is TGTGCCAGTAGTATAGTGGTCGGGAGCTACAATGAGCAGTTCTTC. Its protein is CASSIVVGSYNEQFF.

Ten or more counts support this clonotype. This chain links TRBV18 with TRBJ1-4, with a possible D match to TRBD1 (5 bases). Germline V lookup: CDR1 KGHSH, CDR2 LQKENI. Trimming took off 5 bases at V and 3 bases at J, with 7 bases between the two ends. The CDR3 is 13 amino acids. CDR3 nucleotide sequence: TGTGCCAGCTCATCGGGGGCTAATGAAAAACTGTTTTTT. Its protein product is CASSSGANEKLFF.

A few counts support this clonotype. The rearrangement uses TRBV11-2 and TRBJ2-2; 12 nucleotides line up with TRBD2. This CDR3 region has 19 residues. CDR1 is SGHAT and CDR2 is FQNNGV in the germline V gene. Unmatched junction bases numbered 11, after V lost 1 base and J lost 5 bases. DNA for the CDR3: TGTGCCAGCAGCTTAGGAGGTCCGACTAGCGGGAGATGGACCGGGGAGCTGTTTTTT. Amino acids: CASSLGGPTSGRWTGELFF.

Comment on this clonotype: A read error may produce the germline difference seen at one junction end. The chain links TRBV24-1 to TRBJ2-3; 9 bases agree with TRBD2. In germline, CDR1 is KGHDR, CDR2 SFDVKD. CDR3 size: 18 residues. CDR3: CVTSDLLRSSGGTDTQYF. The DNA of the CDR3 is TGTGTCACCAGTGATTTGCTACGTTCTAGCGGGGGCACAGATACGCAGTATTTT.

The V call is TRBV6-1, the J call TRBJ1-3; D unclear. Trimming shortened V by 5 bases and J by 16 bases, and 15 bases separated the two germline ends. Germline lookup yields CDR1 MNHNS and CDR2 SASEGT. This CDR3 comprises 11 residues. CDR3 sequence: CASSPGGFRYF. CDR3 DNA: TGTGCCAGCAGTCCCGGTGGCTTCCGGTATTTT.

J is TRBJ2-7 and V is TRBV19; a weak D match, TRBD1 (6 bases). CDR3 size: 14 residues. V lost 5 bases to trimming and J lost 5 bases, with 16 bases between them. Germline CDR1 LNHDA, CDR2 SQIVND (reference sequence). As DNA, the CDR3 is TGTGCCAGTAGTTTAACAGGGAGATCCCACGAGCAGTACTTC. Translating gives CASSLTGRSHEQYF.

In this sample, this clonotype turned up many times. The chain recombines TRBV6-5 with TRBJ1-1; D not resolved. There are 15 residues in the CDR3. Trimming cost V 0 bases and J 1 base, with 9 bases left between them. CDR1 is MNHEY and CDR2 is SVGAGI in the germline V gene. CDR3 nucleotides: TGTGCCAGCAGTTACTCCCAAGTGGGGAACACTGAAGCTTTCTTT. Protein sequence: CASSYSQVGNTEAFF.

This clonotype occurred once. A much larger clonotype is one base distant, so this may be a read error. This CDR3 is CSAPDRGYGYTF. Written as DNA, the CDR3 is TGCAGTGCTCCGGACAGGGGATATGGCTACACCTTC. This rearrangement joins TRBV20-1 to TRBJ1-2, with 9 bases matching TRBD1. CDR3 size: 12 residues. CDR1 DFQATT and CDR2 SNEGSKA come from the germline V gene (reference sequence). V lost 5 bases, J lost 5 bases, and 3 bases stayed unmatched.

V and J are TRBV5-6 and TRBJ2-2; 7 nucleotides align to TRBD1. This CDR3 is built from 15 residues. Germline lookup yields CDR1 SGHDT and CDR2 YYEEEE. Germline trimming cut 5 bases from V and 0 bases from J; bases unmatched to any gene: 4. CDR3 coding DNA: TGTGCCAGCAGATGGGACAGAGCGAACACCGGGGAGCTGTTTTTT. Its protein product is CASRWDRANTGELFF.

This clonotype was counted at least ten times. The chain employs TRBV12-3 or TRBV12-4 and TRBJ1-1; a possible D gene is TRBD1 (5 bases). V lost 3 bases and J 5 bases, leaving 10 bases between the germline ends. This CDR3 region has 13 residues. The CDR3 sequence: CASSFQGPTEAFF. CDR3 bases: TGTGCCAGCAGTTTCCAGGGTCCGACTGAAGCTTTCTTT.

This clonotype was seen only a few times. The CDR3 loop reads CASSQAAVYGYTF. CDR3 bases: TGTGCCAGCAGCCAAGCCGCGGTGTATGGCTACACCTTC. The gene calls are TRBV7-9 and TRBJ1-2; no reliable D call. CDR1 and CDR2 (germline): SEHNR, FQNEAQ (reference sequence). CDR3 size: 13 residues. Trimming cost V 5 bases and J 5 bases, with 12 bases left between them.

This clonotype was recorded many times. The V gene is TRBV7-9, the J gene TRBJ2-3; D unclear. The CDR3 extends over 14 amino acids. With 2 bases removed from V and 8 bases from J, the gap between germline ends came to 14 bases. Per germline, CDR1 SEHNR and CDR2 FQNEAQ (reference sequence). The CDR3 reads CASSLSRESITQYF. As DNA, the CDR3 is TGTGCCAGCAGCTTAAGCCGCGAGTCCATTACGCAGTATTTT.

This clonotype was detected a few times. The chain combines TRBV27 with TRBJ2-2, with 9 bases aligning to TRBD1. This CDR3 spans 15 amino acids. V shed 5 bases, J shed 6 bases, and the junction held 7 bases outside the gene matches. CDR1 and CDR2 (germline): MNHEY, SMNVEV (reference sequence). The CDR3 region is CASSPGTGLAGELFF. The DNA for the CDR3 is TGTGCCAGCAGTCCGGGGACAGGGTTAGCCGGGGAGCTGTTTTTT.

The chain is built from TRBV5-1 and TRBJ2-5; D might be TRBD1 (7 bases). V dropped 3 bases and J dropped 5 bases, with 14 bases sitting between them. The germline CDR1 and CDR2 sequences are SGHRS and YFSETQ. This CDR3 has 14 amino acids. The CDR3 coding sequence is TGCGCCAGCAGCTGGAACCAGGGGGGCGAGACCCAGTACTTC. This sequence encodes CASSWNQGGETQYF.

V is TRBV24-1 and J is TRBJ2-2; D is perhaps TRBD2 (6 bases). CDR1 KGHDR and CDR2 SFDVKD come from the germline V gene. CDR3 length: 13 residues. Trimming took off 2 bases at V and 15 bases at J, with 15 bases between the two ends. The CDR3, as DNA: TGTGCCACCAGTGATTCTGTGGGGAGGAAGTTGTTTTTT. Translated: CATSDSVGRKLFF.

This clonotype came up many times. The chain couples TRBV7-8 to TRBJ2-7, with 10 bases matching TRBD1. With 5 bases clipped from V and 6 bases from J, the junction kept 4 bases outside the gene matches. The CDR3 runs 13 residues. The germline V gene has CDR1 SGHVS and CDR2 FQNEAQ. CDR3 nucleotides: TGTGCCAGCAGCCCGGACAGGGGGTCCGAGCAGTACTTC. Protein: CASSPDRGSEQYF.

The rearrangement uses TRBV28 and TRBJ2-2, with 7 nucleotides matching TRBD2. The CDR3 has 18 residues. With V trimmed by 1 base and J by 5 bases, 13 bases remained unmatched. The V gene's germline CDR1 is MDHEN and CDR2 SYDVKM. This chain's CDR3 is CASSLYPRAGVRTGELFF. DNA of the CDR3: TGTGCCAGCAGTTTATACCCCCGGGCGGGAGTGCGGACCGGGGAGCTGTTTTTT.

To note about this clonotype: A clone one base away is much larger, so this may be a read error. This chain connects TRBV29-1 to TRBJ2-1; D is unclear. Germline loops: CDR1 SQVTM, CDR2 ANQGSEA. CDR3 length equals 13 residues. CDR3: CSVATEAYNERFF. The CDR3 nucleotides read TGCAGCGTTGCCACGGAAGCCTACAATGAGCGGTTCTTC.